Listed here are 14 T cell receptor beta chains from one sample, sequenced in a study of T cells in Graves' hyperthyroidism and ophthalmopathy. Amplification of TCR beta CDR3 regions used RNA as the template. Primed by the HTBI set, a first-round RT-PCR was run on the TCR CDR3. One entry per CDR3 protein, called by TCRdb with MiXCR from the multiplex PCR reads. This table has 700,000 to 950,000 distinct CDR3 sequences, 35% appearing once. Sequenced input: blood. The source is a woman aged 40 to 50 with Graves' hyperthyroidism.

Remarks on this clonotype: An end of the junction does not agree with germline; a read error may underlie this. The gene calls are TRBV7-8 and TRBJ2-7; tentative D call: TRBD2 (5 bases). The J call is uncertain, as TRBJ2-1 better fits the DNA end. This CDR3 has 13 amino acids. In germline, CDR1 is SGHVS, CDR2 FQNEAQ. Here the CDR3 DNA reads TGTGCCTGCAGCTTAGCGACCGACGGAAGGCAGTTCTTC. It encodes CACSLATDGRQFF.

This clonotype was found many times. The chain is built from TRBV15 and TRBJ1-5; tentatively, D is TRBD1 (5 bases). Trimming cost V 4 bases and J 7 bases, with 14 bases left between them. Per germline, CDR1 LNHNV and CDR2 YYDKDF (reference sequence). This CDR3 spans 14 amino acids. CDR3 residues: CATSTSIGEQPQHF. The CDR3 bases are TGTGCCACCAGCACCTCTATAGGGGAACAGCCCCAGCATTTT.

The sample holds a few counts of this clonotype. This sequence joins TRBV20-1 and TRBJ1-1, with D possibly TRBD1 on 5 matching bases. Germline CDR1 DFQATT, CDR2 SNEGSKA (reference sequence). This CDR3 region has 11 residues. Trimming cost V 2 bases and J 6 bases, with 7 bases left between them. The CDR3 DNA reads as TGCAGTGCTAGAACAGGTGCTGAAGCTTTCTTT. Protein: CSARTGAEAFF.

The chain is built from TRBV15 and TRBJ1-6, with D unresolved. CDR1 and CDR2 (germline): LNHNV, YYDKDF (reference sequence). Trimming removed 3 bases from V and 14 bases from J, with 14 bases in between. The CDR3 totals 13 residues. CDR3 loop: CATSRTTRLALHF. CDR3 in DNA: TGTGCCACCAGCAGGACAACTAGGTTAGCCCTCCACTTT.

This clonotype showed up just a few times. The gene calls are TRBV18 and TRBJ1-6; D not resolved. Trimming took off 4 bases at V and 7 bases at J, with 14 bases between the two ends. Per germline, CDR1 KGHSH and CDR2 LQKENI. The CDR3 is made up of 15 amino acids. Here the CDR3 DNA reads TGTGCCAGCTCACTAACCGACGGGAGGAATTCACCCCTCCACTTT. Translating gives CASSLTDGRNSPLHF.

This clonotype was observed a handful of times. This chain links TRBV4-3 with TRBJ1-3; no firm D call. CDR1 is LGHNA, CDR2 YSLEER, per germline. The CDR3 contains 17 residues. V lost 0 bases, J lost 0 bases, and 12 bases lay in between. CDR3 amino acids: CASSQDGRVFSGNTIYF. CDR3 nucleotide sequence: TGCGCCAGCAGCCAAGATGGGAGGGTCTTCTCTGGAAACACCATATATTTT.

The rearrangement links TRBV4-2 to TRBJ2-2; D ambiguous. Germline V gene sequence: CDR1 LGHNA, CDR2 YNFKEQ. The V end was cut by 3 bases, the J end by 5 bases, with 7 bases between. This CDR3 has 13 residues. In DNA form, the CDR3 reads TGTGCCAGCAGCCAGGAACTAACCGGGGAGCTGTTTTTT. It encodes CASSQELTGELFF.

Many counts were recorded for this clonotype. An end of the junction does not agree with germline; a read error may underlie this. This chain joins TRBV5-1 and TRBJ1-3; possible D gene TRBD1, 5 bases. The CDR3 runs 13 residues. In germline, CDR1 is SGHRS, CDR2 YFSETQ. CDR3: CASSFGGGNTIYF. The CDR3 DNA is TGTGCCAGCAGCTTCGGGGGTGGAAACACCATATATTTT.

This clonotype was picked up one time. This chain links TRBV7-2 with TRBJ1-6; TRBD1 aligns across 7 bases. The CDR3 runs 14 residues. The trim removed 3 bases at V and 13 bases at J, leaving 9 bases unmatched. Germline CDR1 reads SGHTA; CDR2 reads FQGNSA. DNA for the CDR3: TGTGCCAGCAGCTTGGGACAGAGCAATCAGCCCCTCCACTTT. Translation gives CASSLGQSNQPLHF.

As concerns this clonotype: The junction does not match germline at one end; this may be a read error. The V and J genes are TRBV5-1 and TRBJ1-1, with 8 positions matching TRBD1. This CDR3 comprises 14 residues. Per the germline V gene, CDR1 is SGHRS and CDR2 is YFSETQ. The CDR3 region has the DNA TGTGCCAGCAGCTTGGACAGGGACGCGACTGAAGCTTTCTTT. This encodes CASSLDRDATEAFF. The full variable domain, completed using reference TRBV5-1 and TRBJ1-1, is KAGVTQTPRYLIKTRGQQVTLSCSPISGHRSVSWYQQTPGQGLQFLFEYFSETQRNKGNFPGRFSGRQFSNSRSEMNVSTLELGDSALYLCASSLDRDATEAFFGQGTRLTVV.

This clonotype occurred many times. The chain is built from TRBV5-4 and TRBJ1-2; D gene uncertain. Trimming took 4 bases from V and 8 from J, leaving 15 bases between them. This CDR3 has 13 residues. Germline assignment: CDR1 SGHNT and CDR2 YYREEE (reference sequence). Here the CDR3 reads CASSKWVSGGYTF. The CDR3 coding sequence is TGTGCCAGCAGCAAGTGGGTATCGGGAGGCTACACCTTC.

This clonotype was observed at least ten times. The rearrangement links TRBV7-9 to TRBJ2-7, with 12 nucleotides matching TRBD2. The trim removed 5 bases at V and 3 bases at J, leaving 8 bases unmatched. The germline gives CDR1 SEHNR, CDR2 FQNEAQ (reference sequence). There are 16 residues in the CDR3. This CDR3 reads CASSTLLAGGFYEQYF. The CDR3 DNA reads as TGTGCCAGCAGCACCCTGCTAGCGGGAGGGTTCTACGAGCAGTACTTC.

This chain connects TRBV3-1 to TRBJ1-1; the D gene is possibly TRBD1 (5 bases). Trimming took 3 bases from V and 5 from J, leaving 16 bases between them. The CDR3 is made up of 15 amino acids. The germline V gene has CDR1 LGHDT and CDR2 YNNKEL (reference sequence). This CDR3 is CASSQTGLVKTEAFF. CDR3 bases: TGTGCCAGCAGCCAGACGGGACTCGTCAAGACTGAAGCTTTCTTT.

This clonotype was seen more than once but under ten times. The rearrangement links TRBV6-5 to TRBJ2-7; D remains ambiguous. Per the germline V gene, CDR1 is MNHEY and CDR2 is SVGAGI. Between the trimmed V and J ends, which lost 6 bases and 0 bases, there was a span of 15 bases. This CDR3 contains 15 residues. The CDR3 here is CASRRLGQPSYEQYF. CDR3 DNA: TGTGCCAGCAGACGACTGGGTCAGCCCTCCTACGAGCAGTACTTC.